A selection of T cell receptor beta chains follows, all from one sample in a study of blood T cell repertoires in COVID-19. Repertoires were generated with immunoSEQ multiplex PCR, while TCRdb's copy carries only in-frame clones and drops some. This sample yields nearly 350,000 clones, of which 75% to 90% are seen a single time; more than 5% belongs to the top ten. Material: peripheral blood. These receptors all stem from a woman between 50 and 59 years old with COVID-19, enrolled during active disease. The CDR3 runs from the conserved cysteine through the conserved F or W. The D gene is left open where the match is weak.

v_gene,d_gene,len,j_gene,CDR3aa
TRBV18,TRBD1,16,TRBJ2-7,CASSPLGTGDSYEQYF
TRBV5-1,.,12,TRBJ2-1,CASSSDAGEQFF
TRBV29-1,.,12,TRBJ1-2,CSVKPGLIWNTF
TRBV7-6,TRBD1,17,TRBJ1-5,CASSMRPGQDRNQPQHF
TRBV18,TRBD1,15,TRBJ1-2,CASSPLGGQGRGYTF
TRBV6-6,TRBD2,16,TRBJ2-7,CASTGASGMGPYEQYF
TRBV7-9,.,15,TRBJ1-2,CASSSNVLTNYGYTF
TRBV9,.,12,TRBJ2-3,CASSPRGDTQYF
TRBV4-2,.,18,TRBJ1-1,CASSQDPGPGLRNTEAFF
TRBV4-1,TRBD1,17,TRBJ1-6,CASSHGRQGKRNSPLHF
TRBV13,TRBD2,17,TRBJ2-2,CASSSLAGGIYTGELFF
TRBV18,TRBD1,15,TRBJ2-5,CASSPGTGRQETQYF
TRBV2,TRBD1,15,TRBJ2-7,CASSEMGTGGYEQYF
TRBV7-2,.,14,TRBJ2-1,CASSLGSDYNEQFF
TRBV10-1,.,13,TRBJ2-3,CASSEGLEDTQYF
TRBV7-2,.,18,TRBJ2-5,CASSSLPPGQFSTETQYF
TRBV5-1,TRBD2,17,TRBJ2-2,CASSAGGPLTNTGELFF
TRBV6-5,.,14,TRBJ1-3,CASSIQGAGNTIYF
TRBV18,.,16,TRBJ1-1,CASSPQGGGAATEAFF
TRBV2,.,15,TRBJ1-5,CASRLYVAGNQPQHF
TRBV7-2,TRBD1,16,TRBJ2-2,CASSQNSQGITGELFF
TRBV7-9,.,10,TRBJ1-2,CAYRAGGYTF
TRBV6-5,.,14,TRBJ1-1,CASSQGPNRLEAFF
TRBV19,TRBD2,15,TRBJ2-1,CASSILAGATNEQFF
TRBV6-6,.,11,TRBJ1-2,CASTGGYGYTF
TRBV9,.,14,TRBJ1-1,CASSVVRGNTEAFF
TRBV2,TRBD2,18,TRBJ2-3,CASRGTSGSHVTFDTQYF
TRBV11-2,.,12,TRBJ2-7,CASTETTYEQYF
TRBV7-9,.,14,TRBJ2-3,CASSLASVTDTQYF
TRBV30,TRBD1,15,TRBJ1-4,CAWSARDSGREKLFF
TRBV2,.,15,TRBJ2-1,CASSETGHSGNEQFF
TRBV5-6,TRBD2,15,TRBJ2-1,CASSFGLAGVDEQFF
TRBV10-3,.,14,TRBJ1-5,CAISESVGNQPQHF
TRBV7-9,TRBD1,15,TRBJ2-7,CASSSPGQIPYEQYF
TRBV30,.,13,TRBJ2-1,CAWSVGGTSEQFF
TRBV3-1/TRBV3-2,TRBD2,19,TRBJ2-2,CASSQLAGGRPPNTGELFF
TRBV18,.,16,TRBJ2-1,CASSPFRVGFYNEQFF
TRBV18,.,13,TRBJ1-1,CASSPRQNTEAFF
TRBV9,.,15,TRBJ2-7,CASSPSAGGASEQYF
TRBV3-1/TRBV3-2,TRBD1,13,TRBJ2-7,CASSRQGANEQYF
TRBV24-1,.,12,TRBJ1-2,CATSDPGYGYTF
TRBV5-4,TRBD1,14,TRBJ2-7,CASSLGTGAYEQYF
TRBV9,TRBD2,18,TRBJ2-2,CASSVGLAGAPNTGELFF
TRBV7-2,.,16,TRBJ2-5,CASSLKARSPQETQYF
TRBV14,TRBD1,16,TRBJ1-1,CASSQSYGQGATEAFF
TRBV6-5,.,11,TRBJ2-7,CASRVEYEQYF
TRBV2,TRBD2,15,TRBJ2-2,CASSEVASGTGELFF
TRBV7-9,TRBD1,15,TRBJ1-2,CASSRDRGSNYGYTF
TRBV7-2,.,12,TRBJ1-1,CASNMGGVEAFF
TRBV7-6,.,15,TRBJ2-1,CASSSGTRKYNEQFF
TRBV19,TRBD1,14,TRBJ1-2,CASNRDRVFYGYTF
TRBV29-1,TRBD1,13,TRBJ2-7,CSVGGQDVYEQYF
TRBV6-5,.,14,TRBJ1-5,CASSYASGDQPQHF
TRBV30,.,12,TRBJ1-4,CALSQGGEKLFF
TRBV30,.,12,TRBJ2-5,CAWRRGGETQYF
TRBV19,.,15,TRBJ1-4,CASSTGTGSGEKLFF
TRBV27,TRBD1,16,TRBJ1-5,CASSFGGTGSYQPQHF